The T cell receptor (beta chain) described here comes from a study of blood T cell repertoires in COVID-19. Germline loops: CDR1 MDHEN, CDR2 SYDVKM. The CDR3 is made up of 14 amino acids. Trimming cost V 7 bases and J 2 bases, with 14 bases left between them. Data came from immunoSEQ multiplex PCR; TCRdb stores just in-frame clones and leaves some out. The sample records roughly 160,000 clones, about four fifths being singletons. This receptor was obtained from a woman over 75 with acute or convalescent COVID-19. The material sequenced was peripheral blood. The chain carries TRBV28 and TRBJ1-1; possibly TRBD1 for D (6 bases). CDR3 nucleotide sequence: TGTGCCAGCACCACCAGGGGCTTTAACACTGAAGCTTTCTTT. Its translation is CASTTRGFNTEAFF.